Listed below are T cell receptor beta chains from one sample, sequenced in a study of cytomegalovirus exposure and HLA in healthy donors. Sequencing was performed with immunoSEQ multiplex PCR; in TCRdb, only in-frame clones are kept and a portion is missing. Of under 55,000 clones detected, about 78% appear once; the ten largest clones hold 3.4%. The sample taken for sequencing was PBMCs. These receptors were obtained from a woman between 25 and 40 years old in good health and CMV-seronegative. Each CDR3 is given with its conserved first and last residue. A D gene is named only where the DNA matches it firmly. Clone size is stated in some rows and not others, as once, few, many or a class when expanded.

>TRBJ2-5|NA|NA|TRBV15
TGTGCCACCGGGGAGGAGACCCAGTACTTC
CATGEETQYF
>TRBJ2-3|TRBD2|few|TRBV4-2
TGTGCCAGCAGCCACCGACTAGCGGGGGATGTTAATACGCAGTATTTT
CASSHRLAGDVNTQYF
>TRBJ2-3|NA|NA|TRBV5-1
TGCGCCAGCAGCGGGGGCGACGTAGGGGAAACGCAGTATTTT
CASSGGDVGETQYF
>TRBJ2-3|NA|NA|TRBV5-6
TGTGCCAGCAGCTTGGGAGGGCCGGGAGATACGCAGTATTTT
CASSLGGPGDTQYF
>TRBJ2-6|TRBD2|NA|TRBV2
TGTGCGGAGGATCGCGGGAGTGGTGGCTCTGGGGCCAACGTCCTGACTTTC
CAEDRGSGGSGANVLTF
>TRBJ2-1|TRBD1|few|TRBV5-1
TGCGCCAGCAGCTTGGTCAGGGGGACCTACAATGAGCAGTTCTTC
CASSLVRGTYNEQFF
>TRBJ1-5|NA|NA|TRBV7-8
TGTGCCAGCAGCTTAGAATTTCGCAGGGGACGGGATAGCAATCAGCCCCAGCATTTT
CASSLEFRRGRDSNQPQHF
>TRBJ2-7|NA|few|TRBV6-5
TGTGCCAGCAGTTATTCGATTTGGAGTCCCTACGAGCAGTACTTC
CASSYSIWSPYEQYF
>TRBJ1-2|TRBD1|NA|TRBV2
TGTGCCAGCAGTGAAAACGCCCGGCGGGACAGGGGTCGGGGTAATGGCTACACCTTC
CASSENARRDRGRGNGYTF
>TRBJ2-1|TRBD1|NA|TRBV6-6
TGTGCCAGCAGCCCCGGGACAGCAGGTTACAATGAGCAGTTCTTC
CASSPGTAGYNEQFF
>TRBJ1-2|TRBD1|NA|TRBV28
TGTGCCAGCAGTCCTAAACAGGGGAAATTCGAAGGCTACACCTTC
CASSPKQGKFEGYTF
>TRBJ1-5|TRBD1|NA|TRBV28
TGTGCCAGCAGTTCCACCTTGACAGGGAATCAGCCCCAGCATTTT
CASSSTLTGNQPQHF
>TRBJ1-1|NA|NA|TRBV29-1
TGCAGCGTTGAAGATAATCCCCGGAACACTGAAGCTTTCTTT
CSVEDNPRNTEAFF
>TRBJ1-5|NA|once|TRBV11-2
TGTGCCAGCAGCTTAGACCGGAATCAGCCCCAGCATTTT
CASSLDRNQPQHF
>TRBJ2-7|NA|NA|TRBV6-5
TGTGCCAGCAGTTACTCGCTTGGGGCTGGGTACGAGCAGTACTTC
CASSYSLGAGYEQYF
>TRBJ2-6|NA|once|TRBV7-6
TGTGCCAGCAGCCCGGGTATGGCAGGGGCTGGGGCCAACGTCCTGACTTTC
CASSPGMAGAGANVLTF
>TRBJ1-2|NA|NA|TRBV29-1
TGCAGCGTTGATCCCGCCACACACTATGGCTACACCTTC
CSVDPATHYGYTF
>TRBJ1-5|NA|NA|TRBV30
TGTGCCTGGAGTATTGGGGCCCCTGCCACGCCCCAGCATTTT
CAWSIGAPATPQHF
>TRBJ2-3|NA|NA|TRBV5-1
TGCGCCAGCAGCCTGGACACCACAGATACGCAGTATTTT
CASSLDTTDTQYF
>TRBJ1-6|TRBD1|NA|TRBV5-6
TGTGCCAGCAGCCTAATGGGATGGGGACAGGGGGCTGTAAATTCACCCCTCCACTTT
CASSLMGWGQGAVNSPLHF
>TRBJ1-3|NA|NA|TRBV19
TGTGCCAGTAGGTTGGCAGGGCCTTCTGGAAACACCATATATTTT
CASRLAGPSGNTIYF
>TRBJ2-7|TRBD2|NA|TRBV4-1
TGCGCCAGCAGCCAAGAGGCCGGGAGGGGCTACGAGCAGTACTTC
CASSQEAGRGYEQYF
>TRBJ2-7|TRBD1|once|TRBV28
TGTGCCAGCAGTTTACAGGACAGGGCTGTTCCCTACGAGCAGTACTTC
CASSLQDRAVPYEQYF
>TRBJ2-5|TRBD2|NA|TRBV7-7
TGTGCCAGCAGCCCAAGCGGGAGGGGGCAAGAGACCCAGTACTTC
CASSPSGRGQETQYF
>TRBJ1-1|NA|once|TRBV7-2
TGTGCCAGCAGACTTCCAGGGACAACTGAAGCTTTCTTT
CASRLPGTTEAFF
>TRBJ2-2|TRBD1|NA|TRBV5-4
TGTGCCAGCAGCAAACGCGACAGGGCCCGGGACACCGGGGAGCTGTTTTTT
CASSKRDRARDTGELFF
>TRBJ2-3|TRBD2|NA|TRBV2
TGTGCCAGCAGTGCCGGGACTAGCGGCCGCACAGATACGCAGTATTTT
CASSAGTSGRTDTQYF
>TRBJ2-1|TRBD1|few|TRBV6-4
TGTGCCAGCAGTGTCTCCGGGACAGGGGGTAATGAGCAGTTCTTC
CASSVSGTGGNEQFF
>TRBJ2-1|NA|NA|TRBV30
TGTGCCTGGAGACTAGCCCTCACAGAGAGCTCCTACAATGAGCAGTTCTTC
CAWRLALTESSYNEQFF
>TRBJ2-5|NA|NA|TRBV5-1
TGCGCCAGCAGCCTAATGACAGGTGGGGCGGGAGAAGAGAAGACCCAGTACTTC
CASSLMTGGAGEEKTQYF
>TRBJ1-5|NA|NA|TRBV7-2
TGTGCCAGCAGCTTAGGATCCGGGGGAGGCAATCAGCCCCAGCATTTT
CASSLGSGGGNQPQHF
>TRBJ2-7|NA|NA|TRBV6-6
TGTGCCAGCAGTTACATCCCGGGGGGCTTCTACGAGCAGTACTTC
CASSYIPGGFYEQYF